The 15 T cell receptor beta chains in this list originate from one sample, sequenced in a study of T cells after yellow fever vaccination (dated by TCRdb to the late 2010s). Taken with the paper, the label for treatment or condition translates to: live attenuated yellow fever vaccine strain. Library construction relied on 5' RACE. The reads were generated on an Illumina HiSeq 2500. In-frame beta chains were kept once TCRdb had trimmed the public reads at Q25 with fastp and called clones with MiXCR. All rows with the same CDR3 protein become a single entry with the most common DNA and genes. This sample comprises 140,000 to 150,000 distinct CDR3 sequences, 5% to 7.5% of them detected only once. More than 0.6% of the sample is taken by the ten largest. The sequences come from CD4+ T cells sorted from PBMCs, collected 10 days after the yellow fever booster vaccination. The receptor source for this set is a man between 25 and 39 years old who received the YFV17D yellow fever vaccine.

The chain is built from TRBV29-1 and TRBJ2-1, with 7 bases lining up with TRBD1. This CDR3 has 13 residues. The J segment lost 3 bases and the V segment lost 4 bases, leaving 3 bases of the junction unmatched. Looked up from germline, CDR1 is SQVTM and CDR2 is ANQGSEA. CDR3: CSVAGQLYNEQFF. DNA of the CDR3: TGCAGCGTTGCGGGACAGCTCTACAATGAGCAGTTCTTC.

This clonotype showed up just once. The chain recombines TRBV10-2 with TRBJ2-2, with D possibly matching TRBD1 (6 bases). The CDR3 is made up of 17 amino acids. Per the germline V gene, CDR1 is WSHSY and CDR2 is SAAADI. V was clipped by 9 bases and J by 5 bases, with 25 bases between them. In nucleotides, the CDR3 is TGCGCCAGTCAACCGGGACATCAATCCCCAAAGACCGGGGAGCTGTTTTTT. Translating gives CASQPGHQSPKTGELFF.

This clonotype has a count of ten or more. The chain combines TRBV5-1 with TRBJ2-3; 8 bases fit TRBD2. The CDR3 covers 16 residues. J lost 1 base, V lost 0 bases, and 4 bases had no gene match. Germline V lookup: CDR1 SGHRS, CDR2 YFSETQ. CDR3 in amino acids: CASSLGLAGRTDTQYF. In DNA form, the CDR3 reads TGCGCCAGCAGCTTGGGTTTAGCGGGACGCACAGATACGCAGTATTTT.

This clonotype was recorded many times. The chain uses TRBV7-2 and TRBJ2-7; D is perhaps TRBD2 (6 bases). The CDR3 runs to 13 residues. The V end was cut by 5 bases, the J end by 1 base, with 9 bases between. The germline gives CDR1 SGHTA, CDR2 FQGNSA. In DNA, the CDR3 is TGTGCCAGCAGCAAAGCGGGTTCCTACGAGCAGTACTTC. It is translated as CASSKAGSYEQYF.

This clonotype was seen only a few times. For the CDR3, the DNA is TGTGCCAGCTCACCAGTGGCAGGGAATATGAACACTGAAGCTTTCTTT. This gives the protein CASSPVAGNMNTEAFF. The genes are TRBV18 and TRBJ1-1, with D perhaps matching TRBD1 (5 bases). This CDR3 has 16 residues. V lost 2 bases and J 0 bases, leaving 13 bases between the germline ends. The germline V gene encodes CDR1 KGHSH and CDR2 LQKENI. Supplemented by reference TRBV18 and TRBJ1-1, the full variable domain reads NAGVMQNPRHLVRRRGQEARLRCSPMKGHSHVYWYRQLPEEGLKFMVYLQKENIIDESGMPKERFSAEFPKEGPSILRIQQVVRGDSAAYFCASSPVAGNMNTEAFFGQGTRLTVV.

This clonotype came up many times. V usage is TRBV4-2 and J usage is TRBJ2-3, with D perhaps matching TRBD1 (6 bases). The CDR3 totals 17 residues. Germline V CDR1 and CDR2: LGHNA, YNFKEQ. The germline V and J ends were trimmed by 2 bases and 6 bases, with 21 bases remaining between them. The CDR3: CASSQSAVRQVSDTQYF. The CDR3 DNA is TGTGCCAGCAGCCAATCAGCGGTTAGACAGGTCAGCGATACGCAGTATTTT.

A word on this clonotype: A much larger clone differs by one base, so this may be a read error. This chain connects TRBV18 to TRBJ2-2; D might be TRBD2 (5 bases). The V end lost 4 bases, the J end lost 7 bases, and 13 bases lay between the germline ends. Germline V lookup: CDR1 KGHSH, CDR2 LQKENI. The CDR3 length is 14 residues. As DNA, the CDR3 is TGTGCCAGCTCACTGACGGGGTACATCGGGGAGCTGTTTTTT. This gives the protein CASSLTGYIGELFF.

In its sample, this clonotype was seen many times. The CDR3 sequence is CASSGIRPGFLAETQYF. The CDR3 DNA reads TGTGCCAGCAGCGGAATCCGCCCGGGATTCCTGGCCGAGACCCAGTACTTC. This chain uses TRBV7-2 with TRBJ2-5; TRBD2 might be the D (5 bases). Trimming took 5 bases from V and 5 from J, leaving 24 bases between them. CDR1 and CDR2 from the germline V gene are SGHTA and FQGNSA. The CDR3 covers 17 residues.

This clonotype occurred many times. The V gene is TRBV4-3, the J gene TRBJ2-7, with TRBD2 matching 13 bases. Trimming cost V 3 bases and J 3 bases; bases outside gene matches: 14. Germline V gives CDR1 LGHNA, CDR2 YSLEER. CDR3 length equals 19 residues. CDR3 DNA sequence: TGCGCCAGCAGCCATCACATTAGCGGGACTAGCGGGATTTTCTACGAGCAGTACTTC. This sequence encodes CASSHHISGTSGIFYEQYF.

This clonotype was detected a few times. This chain connects TRBV19 to TRBJ2-1, with 11 bases matching TRBD1. Germline CDR1 LNHDA, CDR2 SQIVND (reference sequence). J gave up 6 bases and V 4 bases, and 5 bases lay outside the gene matches. The CDR3 length is 15 residues. The CDR3 DNA reads TGTGCCAGTAGTAAGAGGACAGGGGGCATCAATGAGCAGTTCTTC. Protein product: CASSKRTGGINEQFF.

This chain connects TRBV29-1 to TRBJ2-6; tentative D call: TRBD1 (6 bases). Deletions cut 7 bases from V and 3 bases from J, with 16 bases between. Germline V gene sequence: CDR1 SQVTM, CDR2 ANQGSEA. The CDR3 sequence is 15 residues long. The CDR3 reads CSASQGLSGANVLTF. CDR3 coding DNA: TGCAGCGCATCACAGGGTCTCAGTGGGGCCAACGTCCTGACTTTC.

There are many counts of this clonotype. The chain employs TRBV7-2 and TRBJ2-4; 9 bases line up with TRBD2. V dropped 3 bases and J dropped 2; count of bases not matched to a gene: 2. Per germline, CDR1 SGHTA and CDR2 FQGNSA. The CDR3 length is 15 residues. The CDR3 DNA reads as TGTGCCAGCAGCTTTAGCGGGAGCTCCAAAAACATTCAGTACTTC. Protein: CASSFSGSSKNIQYF.

In its sample, this clonotype was seen a few times. The V call is TRBV18, the J call TRBJ2-1; 8 bases fit TRBD2. Germline V CDR1 and CDR2: KGHSH, LQKENI. J was trimmed by 8 bases and V by 1 base; bases with no gene match: 10. The CDR3 spans 16 residues. CDR3 in amino acids: CASSPLVSGRGDEQFF. In nucleotides, the CDR3 is TGTGCCAGCTCACCACTTGTGAGCGGGAGAGGTGATGAGCAGTTCTTC.

There are many counts of this clonotype. The V gene is TRBV14, the J gene TRBJ2-7, with D perhaps TRBD2 (7 bases). This CDR3 has 14 amino acids. The V and J ends lost 6 bases and 4 bases respectively, with 16 bases between them. The germline CDR1 and CDR2 sequences are SGHDN and FVKESK. The CDR3 loop reads CASSPGTTGYEQYF. As DNA, the CDR3 is TGTGCCAGCAGTCCCGGGACTACAGGGTACGAGCAGTACTTC. The entire variable domain, with the rest obtained from reference TRBV14 and TRBJ2-7, is as follows: EAGVTQFPSHSVIEKGQTVTLRCDPISGHDNLYWYRRVMGKEIKFLLHFVKESKQDESGMPNNRFLAERTGGTYSTLKVQPAELEDSGVYFCASSPGTTGYEQYFGPGTRLTVT.

This clonotype was picked up many times. As DNA, the CDR3 is TGTGCCAGCAGCCCACTAGCGGGTTTCTCCTACGAGCAGTACTTC. Encoded protein: CASSPLAGFSYEQYF. The J gene is TRBJ2-7, the V gene TRBV5-5, with 9 bases that match TRBD2. CDR3 size: 15 residues. In germline, CDR1 is SGHKS, CDR2 YYEKEE (reference sequence). Trimming took 4 bases from V and 0 from J; bases not matched to a gene: 5. Full variable domain (remainder filled in from reference TRBV5-5 and TRBJ2-7): DAGVTQSPTHLIKTRGQQVTLRCSPISGHKSVSWYQQVLGQGPQFIFQYYEKEERGRGNFPDRFSARQFPNYSSELNVNALLLGDSALYLCASSPLAGFSYEQYFGPGTRLTVT.